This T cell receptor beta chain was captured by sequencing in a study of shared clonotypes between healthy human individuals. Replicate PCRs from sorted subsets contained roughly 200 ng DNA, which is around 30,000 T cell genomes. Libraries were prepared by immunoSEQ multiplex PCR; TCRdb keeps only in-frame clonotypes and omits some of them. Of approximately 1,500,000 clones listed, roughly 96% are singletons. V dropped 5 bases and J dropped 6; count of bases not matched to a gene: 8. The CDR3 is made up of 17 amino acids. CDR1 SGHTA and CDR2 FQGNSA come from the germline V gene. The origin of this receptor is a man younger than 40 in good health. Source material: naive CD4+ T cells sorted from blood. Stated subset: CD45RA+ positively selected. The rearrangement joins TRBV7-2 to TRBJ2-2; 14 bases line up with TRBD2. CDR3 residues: CASSLPTSGRDPGELFF. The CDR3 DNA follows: TGTGCCAGCAGCCTACCGACTAGCGGGAGGGACCCCGGGGAGCTGTTTTTT. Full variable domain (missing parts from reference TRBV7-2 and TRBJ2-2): GAGVSQSPSNKVTEKGKDVELRCDPISGHTALYWYRQSLGQGLEFLIYFQGNSAPDKSGLPSDRFSAERTGGSVSTLTIQRTQQEDSAVYLCASSLPTSGRDPGELFFGEGSRLTVL.